This is a list of T cell receptor beta chains from one sample in a study of blood T cell repertoires in COVID-19. Data came from immunoSEQ multiplex PCR; TCRdb stores just in-frame clones and leaves some out. This table holds roughly 190,000 clones, roughly 92% found once. The sequencing input was peripheral blood. The origin of the receptors is a man aged 25-45 years with COVID-19, enrolled during active disease. CDR3s include the opening cysteine and the closing phenylalanine or tryptophan. A D gene is named only where the DNA matches it firmly. Size is stated for part of the rows, as once, few or many counts, or as a class when the clone is expanded.

D gene	clone size	V gene	J gene	CDR3 DNA	CDR3 protein
-	-	TRBV19	TRBJ1-1	TGTGCCAGTAGTAATTTTGGCCAGATGAACACTGAAGCTTTCTTT	CASSNFGQMNTEAFF
-	-	TRBV19	TRBJ1-2	TGTGCCAGTAGTACCGACTATTTGACAGGCCAGGCCTTC	CASSTDYLTGQAF
-	-	TRBV20-1	TRBJ2-7	TGCAGTGCTAGATCAGGGCACGAGCAGTACTTC	CSARSGHEQYF
TRBD1	-	TRBV11-1	TRBJ1-1	TGTGCCAGCAGCGGCAGGGGGCTGAGAAACACTGAAGCTTTCTTT	CASSGRGLRNTEAFF
-	-	TRBV6-1	TRBJ1-2	TGTGCCAGCAGTGAAGGGAGACAAGGGAGCTTCGGCTACACCTTC	CASSEGRQGSFGYTF
TRBD1	-	TRBV6-2/TRBV6-3	TRBJ2-3	TGTGCCAGCAGCCACCGGGACAGGGTCACAGATACGCAGTATTTT	CASSHRDRVTDTQYF
-	-	TRBV3-1/TRBV3-2	TRBJ2-7	TGTGCCAGCACCCAGGGAGCTAATATCTACGAGCAGTACTTC	CASTQGANIYEQYF
-	-	TRBV6-4	TRBJ1-5	TGTGCCAGCAGTACAGGGAAGAGAGGCAATCAGCCCCAGCATTTT	CASSTGKRGNQPQHF
-	-	TRBV20-1	TRBJ1-3	TGCAGTGCTAGACAGGGGTTCGCCATATATTTT	CSARQGFAIYF
TRBD2	few	TRBV6-5	TRBJ2-7	TGTGCCAGCAGTTACTCAGGTAGCGGGGGGGCCTACGAGCAGTACTTC	CASSYSGSGGAYEQYF
TRBD2	-	TRBV3-1/TRBV3-2	TRBJ2-5	TGTGCCAGCAGCCAGTACCGTTTAGCGGGGGGAGCCGAGACCCAGTACTTC	CASSQYRLAGGAETQYF
-	once	TRBV28	TRBJ2-5	TGTGCCAGCAGTGCGAGTATGGGCCGTGGGTTTGGAGAGACCCAGTACTTC	CASSASMGRGFGETQYF
TRBD1	-	TRBV6-5	TRBJ1-2	TGTGCCAGCAGACCACAGGGGGTGGGTGGCTACACCTTC	CASRPQGVGGYTF
-	-	TRBV24-1	TRBJ2-2	TGTGCCACCAGTGACCGACGACAGACCACCGGGGAGCTGTTTTTT	CATSDRRQTTGELFF
-	-	TRBV6-5	TRBJ1-1	TGTGCCAGCAGTTCCCAGATTGGCACTGAAGCTTTCTTT	CASSSQIGTEAFF
-	-	TRBV28	TRBJ1-1	TGTGCCAGCACCACTCGGGTTGAAGCTTTCTTT	CASTTRVEAFF
-	-	TRBV6-6	TRBJ2-7	TGTGCCAGCAGTTACGGACAGTCCTACGAGCAGTACTTC	CASSYGQSYEQYF
-	-	TRBV5-1	TRBJ2-3	TGCGCCAGCAGCTTGGGGCAGGCTTCAGATACGCAGTATTTT	CASSLGQASDTQYF
TRBD1	-	TRBV19	TRBJ1-2	TGTGCCAGTATCCCGGGGGACAGTGCGAACTATGGCTACACCTTC	CASIPGDSANYGYTF
-	-	TRBV29-1	TRBJ1-4	TGCAGCGTTGGTTTAGGAGGTGAAAAACTGTTTTTT	CSVGLGGEKLFF
TRBD1	-	TRBV7-9	TRBJ1-4	TGTGCCAGCAGCTCCGACAGGGGGCGAGGGGAAAAACTGTTTTTT	CASSSDRGRGEKLFF
-	-	TRBV12-5	TRBJ1-5	TGTGCTAGTGGTTTGGGGCATAGCAATCAGCCCCAGCATTTT	CASGLGHSNQPQHF
-	-	TRBV12-5	TRBJ1-2	TGTGCTAGTGGTTTGACAGGGTTTTCCTATGGCTACACCTTC	CASGLTGFSYGYTF
-	-	TRBV13	TRBJ2-3	TGTGCCAGCAGCTGGGAGATCACAGATACGCAGTATTTT	CASSWEITDTQYF
TRBD2	-	TRBV5-4	TRBJ2-7	TGTGCCAGCAGCTCGTGGGGGACTAGCGGGGGTACAGGGGAGCAGTACTTC	CASSSWGTSGGTGEQYF
-	-	TRBV2	TRBJ1-2	TGTGCCAGCACCGAGGGCCCCTTTTTGAACTATGGCTACACCTTC	CASTEGPFLNYGYTF
TRBD1	-	TRBV11-2	TRBJ1-2	TGTGCCAGCAGCCCCCCGGACAGGGTCCATGGCTACACCTTC	CASSPPDRVHGYTF
TRBD2	-	TRBV5-5	TRBJ2-2	TGTGCCAGCAGCCCCGGGGGGGTACGGGACGGGGAGCTGTTTTTT	CASSPGGVRDGELFF
-	-	TRBV9	TRBJ1-3	TGTGCCAGCAGCGCGGTTGGGGGGGGCGCTTGGTCTGGAAACACCATATATTTT	CASSAVGGGAWSGNTIYF
-	few	TRBV27	TRBJ1-2	TGTGCCAGCAGTAATTCCATAGCGAATCACTATGGCTACACCTTC	CASSNSIANHYGYTF
-	-	TRBV25-1	TRBJ2-5	TGTGCCAGCAGTGATTCTAGCGTGGGAGAGACCCAGTACTTC	CASSDSSVGETQYF
TRBD2	-	TRBV4-2	TRBJ2-5	TGTGCCAGCAGCCAAGAGACTAGCGTATACTTCTCCGGAGAGACCCAGTACTTC	CASSQETSVYFSGETQYF
-	-	TRBV2	TRBJ2-5	TGTGCCAGCAGGCTAGTCGCAGGGGTGGGTGTCGAGGAGACCCAGTACTTC	CASRLVAGVGVEETQYF
TRBD2	-	TRBV9	TRBJ2-3	TGTGCCAGCAGCGTAGGACTAGCGGGGGCCACAGATACGCAGTATTTT	CASSVGLAGATDTQYF
-	-	TRBV6-4	TRBJ1-5	TGTGCCAGCAGTGTAAATAGCAATCAGCCCCAGCATTTT	CASSVNSNQPQHF
-	-	TRBV6-5	TRBJ2-3	TGTGCCAGCAGTTATGACAGGACAGATACGCAGTATTTT	CASSYDRTDTQYF
-	-	TRBV30	TRBJ1-1	TGTGCCTGGAGTGTACAGGGAAGCACTGAAGCTTTCTTT	CAWSVQGSTEAFF
-	-	TRBV5-1	TRBJ1-1	TGCGCCAGCGGTGGGGGCTTCCCGGACTTGAACACTGAAGCTTTCTTT	CASGGGFPDLNTEAFF
-	-	TRBV4-1	TRBJ1-6	TGCGCCAGCAGCCAATCGAAGGATCGGGATTCACCCCTCCACTTT	CASSQSKDRDSPLHF
-	-	TRBV29-1	TRBJ2-3	TGCAGCGCCTGGGCGGGGAATACGCAGTATTTT	CSAWAGNTQYF
TRBD1	-	TRBV19	TRBJ1-4	TGTGCCAGTAGTATAGATACGGCAAACAGGGGTCTGGTTGAAAAACTGTTTTTT	CASSIDTANRGLVEKLFF
TRBD1	-	TRBV3-1/TRBV3-2	TRBJ1-1	TGTGCCAGCAGCCAAGAGGGGGACAGGGGCGGGACTGAAGCTTTCTTT	CASSQEGDRGGTEAFF
-	-	TRBV5-1	TRBJ2-7	TGCGCCAGCAGCGTACCTACCGGGACATCGACCTACGAGCAGTACTTC	CASSVPTGTSTYEQYF